The clone carrying this T cell receptor (beta chain) was seen only once. The data stem from a study of blood T cell repertoires in COVID-19. Profiled with immunoSEQ multiplex PCR; TCRdb holds only in-frame clones, not every one. Of under 45,000 clones detected, around 80% appear once; the ten largest clones hold nearly 45%. This CDR3 has 15 amino acids. Sequencing input: peripheral blood. V is TRBV1 and J is TRBJ2-7; the table's D call TRBD1 went unverified against the DNA. TRBV1 is a pseudogene. The sequence was collected from a human donor in a cohort sampled during active COVID-19. The CDR3 region has the DNA TGCACCAGCAGCCCAGACAGGGATGGTCTCCTCGAGCAGTACGTC. It specifies CTSSPDRDGLLEQYV.